The 3 T cell receptor beta chains below were found in one sample sequenced in a study of T cells expressing NK-cell markers. TCRdb reworked the 5' RACE reads into one entry per CDR3 protein, no DNA. This table holds about 390,000 distinct CDR3 sequences. Sequencing used blood T cells: a sorted CD56 or NKG2C T cell subset, CD4+ or CD8+ T cells, or bulk PBMC T cells (not recorded which). These receptors were obtained from a woman aged 50 to 65 in good health.

The chain has TRBV19 and TRBJ2-4. CDR1 is LNHDA, CDR2 SQIVND, per germline (reference sequence). This CDR3 region has 17 residues. The CDR3 loop reads CASSDPTTGIAKNIQYF.

This sequence joins TRBV11-2 and TRBJ2-5; TCRdb indicates TRBD2, and absent DNA this call remains unverified. The CDR3 consists of 12 residues. Germline V gene data show CDR1 as SGHAT and CDR2 as FQNNGV. CDR3 amino acids: CASSGRGETQYF. Full variable domain (rest looked up from reference TRBV11-2 and TRBJ2-5): EAGVAQSPRYKIIEKRQSVAFWCNPISGHATLYWYQQILGQGPKLLIQFQNNGVVDDSQLPKDRFSAERLKGVDSTLKIQPAKLEDSAVYLCASSGRGETQYFGPGTRLLVL.

This sequence joins TRBV29-1 and TRBJ1-3; TCRdb proposes TRBD1, but this gene call is untestable without DNA. This CDR3 region has 13 residues. The germline gives CDR1 SQVTM, CDR2 ANQGSEA. The CDR3 sequence is CSVAKGAGNTIYF.